This T cell receptor (beta chain) was recorded in a study of blood T cell repertoires in COVID-19. Study information: Sample material is recorded as cDNA or gDNA derived from T cells, B-cell-depleted T cells, or PBMCs.

Sequenced by immunoSEQ multiplex PCR; TCRdb stores in-frame clones only, minus some. This repertoire shows 61,000 or so clones, about 90% found once; its top ten account for roughly 18%. Material for sequencing was peripheral blood. This TCR was sampled from an elderly woman with active COVID-19.

The CDR3 sequence: CASSFLTRADTQYF. The CDR3 DNA sequence: TGTGCCAGCAGCTTCCTGACTAGGGCAGATACGCAGTATTTT. The chain recombines TRBV7-8 with TRBJ2-3, with a possible D match to TRBD2 (6 bases). Germline-derived CDR1 and CDR2 are SGHVS and FQNEAQ. V shed 3 bases and J shed 4 bases, with 11 bases lying between them. There are 14 residues in the CDR3.